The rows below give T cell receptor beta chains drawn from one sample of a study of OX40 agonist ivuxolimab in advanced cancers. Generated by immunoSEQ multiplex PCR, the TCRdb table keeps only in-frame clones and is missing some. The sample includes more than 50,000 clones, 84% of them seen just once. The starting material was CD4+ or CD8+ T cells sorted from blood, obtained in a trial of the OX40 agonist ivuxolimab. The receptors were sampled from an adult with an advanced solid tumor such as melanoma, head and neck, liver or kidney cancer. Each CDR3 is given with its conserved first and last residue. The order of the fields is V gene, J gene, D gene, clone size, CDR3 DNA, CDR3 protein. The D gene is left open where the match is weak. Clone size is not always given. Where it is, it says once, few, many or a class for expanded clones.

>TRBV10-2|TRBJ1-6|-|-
TGCGCCAGCAGCAGGACAATGCAATCACCCCTCCACTTT
CASSRTMQSPLHF
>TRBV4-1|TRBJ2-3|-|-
-
CASSLQPSISAPRYTQYF
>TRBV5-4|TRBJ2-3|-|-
TGTGCCAGCAGCTTCGCGAAACAACTAGATACGCAGTATTTT
CASSFAKQLDTQYF
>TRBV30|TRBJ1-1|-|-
TGTGCCTGGAGCCTTTTTACAGGAAACACTGAAGCTTTCTTT
CAWSLFTGNTEAFF
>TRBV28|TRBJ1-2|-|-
TGTGCCAGCGGGGGGGCCGGGTTTAGCTATGGCTACACCTTC
CASGGAGFSYGYTF
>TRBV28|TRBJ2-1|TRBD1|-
TGTGCCAGCAGTTTACTACAGGGGGCTAAAAATGAGCAGTTCTTC
CASSLLQGAKNEQFF
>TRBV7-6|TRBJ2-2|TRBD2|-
TGTGCCAGCAGCGCGCCGGGACTAGCGGGAGCCGGGGAGCTGTTTTTT
CASSAPGLAGAGELFF
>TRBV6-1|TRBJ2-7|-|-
TGTGCCAGCAGTGGGAGTTCGTACGAGCAGTACTTC
CASSGSSYEQYF
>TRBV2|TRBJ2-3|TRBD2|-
TGTGCCAGCAGTGGGGGGGCCGGACTAGCGGGTTTCACAGATACGCAGTATTTT
CASSGGAGLAGFTDTQYF
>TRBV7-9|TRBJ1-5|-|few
TGTGCCAGCAGCTCGCTAAAGGGGCAGGGGACGCAGCCCCAGCATTTT
CASSSLKGQGTQPQHF
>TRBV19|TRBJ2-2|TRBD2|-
TGTGCAGCTAGCGGGAACACCGGGGAGCTGTTTTTT
CAASGNTGELFF
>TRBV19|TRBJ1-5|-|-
TGTGCCAGTAGTAGGGGCCGCGGCAGTAGCAATCAGCCCCAGCATTTT
CASSRGRGSSNQPQHF
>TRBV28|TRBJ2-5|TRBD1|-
TGTGCCAGCACAGGACAGGGAATGGTGCAAGAGACCCAGTACTTC
CASTGQGMVQETQYF
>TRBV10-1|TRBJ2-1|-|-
TGCGCCAGCAGTGAAGCCTCTAGCCCCCTCAATGAGCAGTTCTTC
CASSEASSPLNEQFF